This T cell receptor beta chain was documented in a study of T cells in women clearing cervical HPV infection. Study-wide background: Blood came at first lesion visit for cases, post-clearance for controls.

Libraries were prepared by immunoSEQ multiplex PCR; TCRdb keeps only in-frame clonotypes and omits some of them. Listed are 46,000 or so clones; 35% to 45% falls within the top ten. The germline CDR1 and CDR2 sequences are LNHDA and SQIVND (reference sequence). With 8 bases removed from V and 6 bases from J, the gap between germline ends came to 11 bases. The CDR3 loop spans 13 amino acids. General study points: A classifier using richness and V gene abundances reached an AUC of more than 0.75.

With regard to this clone: The antigen is unknown. Read sequence stops 3 residues before the CDR3 end, and the germline J gene provides the missing end.

The J gene is TRBJ1-6, the V gene TRBV19; D might be TRBD1 (5 bases). The source is a woman between 18 and 75 years old with a cervical HPV16 infection that either progressed to CIN3+ or cleared (not recorded which). The sequenced sample was blood buffy coat. The CDR3 sequence: CASGGSPNSPLHF. The part of the CDR3 DNA that was read is TGTGCCAGTGGGGGGTCGCCTAATTCACCC.